The source of this T cell receptor beta chain is a study of regulatory T cells in long-lasting Graves disease. General study results and limits: Persistent Graves' disease cases displayed lower TCR diversity than newly diagnosed ones.

As for time point: persistent/refractory GD, antithyroid drugs over 5 years with positive TRAb. Generation of the TCR library employed RNA extracted from PBMCs. To make TCR beta libraries, researchers used iRepertoire HTBI primers and Arm-PCR of CDR3 regions. TCRdb fed the multiplex PCR reads into MiXCR, producing one record per CDR3 protein. The sample yields about 340,000 distinct CDR3 sequences, around 20% seen once. The sample holds many counts of this clonotype. No antigen is known for it. The V gene lost 5 bases and the J gene lost 3 bases, with 18 bases spanning the gap. The germline CDR1 and CDR2 sequences are MDHEN and SYDVKM. The CDR3 runs to 16 residues.

The chain is built from TRBV28 and TRBJ2-3, with D tentatively TRBD1 (6 bases). This sample comprised peripheral blood mononuclear cells (PBMCs), obtained when the disease was refractory, from a patient treated with antithyroid drugs. The receptor was derived from a female donor with Graves disease. CDR3 DNA sequence: TGTGCCAGCAGTCGCTCCTGGGTAGGGGGAACAGATACGCAGTATTTT. This gives the protein CASSRSWVGGTDTQYF.